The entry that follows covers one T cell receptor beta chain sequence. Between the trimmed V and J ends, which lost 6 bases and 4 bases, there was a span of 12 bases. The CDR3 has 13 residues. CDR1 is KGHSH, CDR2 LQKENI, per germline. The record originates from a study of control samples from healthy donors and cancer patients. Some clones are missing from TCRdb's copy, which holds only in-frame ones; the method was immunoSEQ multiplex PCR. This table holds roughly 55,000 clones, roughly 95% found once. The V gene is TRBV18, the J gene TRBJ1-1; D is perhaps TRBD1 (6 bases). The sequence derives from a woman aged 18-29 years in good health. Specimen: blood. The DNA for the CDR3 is TGTGCCAGCTCCCGACCAGGGGTCACTGAAGCTTTCTTT. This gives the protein CASSRPGVTEAFF.